This T cell receptor (beta chain) is drawn from a study of CXCR3-negative and CXCR3-positive naive CD8 T cells. At the level of the study: About 135 million TRB reads in total, about 1.5 +/- 0.3 million per library.

The CDR3 is made up of 16 amino acids. UMI labels and 5' RACE were used to prepare the TRB cDNA libraries. Each CDR3 protein gets one entry in TCRdb, which reprocessed the 5' RACE reads and gives no DNA. In total, the table holds about 40,000 distinct CDR3 sequences. Sequenced: memory CD8+ T cells from blood. The TCR originated in a human donor in good health. Some clones in this sample may be carry-over from other donors' samples. The V gene is TRBV12-3 or TRBV12-4, the J gene TRBJ2-6; no DNA is available, so the TRBD1 call from TCRdb remains unchecked. The CDR3 loop reads CASSSTGYAGANVLTF.